This T cell receptor beta chain was observed in a study of T cells in Graves' hyperthyroidism and ophthalmopathy. Study-level information: Peripheral blood was secured at the point of initial diagnosis, before any treatment. Findings and limits, study-wide: In simple terms, a model built on 13 V-J features told ophthalmopathy apart from stable hyperthyroidism.

Concerning this clonotype: Its cognate antigen is unknown.

This CDR3 is 15 amino acids long. With V trimmed by 4 bases and J by 0 bases, 5 bases remained unmatched. Germline-derived CDR1 and CDR2 are SGHNT and YYREEE (reference sequence). Template material for amplifying TCR beta CDR3 regions consisted of RNA transcripts. The HTBI primer set drove a first-round RT-PCR of the TCR CDR3. TCRdb called the multiplex PCR reads again in MiXCR, with one record for every CDR3 protein. The sample lists about 180,000 distinct CDR3 sequences, over 15% seen once, with about 29% in the top ten. This receptor was taken from a woman in her forties or fifties with Graves' hyperthyroidism. The sequenced sample was blood. V usage is TRBV5-4 and J usage is TRBJ2-7, with TRBD1 identical over 9 bases. CDR3 sequence (DNA): TGTGCCAGCAGCAACGGACAGGGGAACTCCTACGAGCAGTACTTC. This encodes CASSNGQGNSYEQYF.